One sample yielded the 21 T cell receptor beta chains listed below, sequenced in a study of cytomegalovirus exposure and HLA in healthy donors. TCRdb's copy holds only in-frame clones and misses some; the assay was immunoSEQ multiplex PCR. Of some 140,000 clones listed, 86% are singletons. The sequencing input was PBMCs. These receptors originate from a man between 18 and 29 years old in good health and CMV-seronegative.

The gene calls are TRBV5-6 and TRBJ1-5, with TRBD1 identical over 7 bases. V was clipped by 1 base and J by 5 bases; unmatched bases: 9. Germline V gene data show CDR1 as SGHDT and CDR2 as YYEEEE. CDR3 length: 16 amino acids. CDR3 protein: CASSLRDRGYYQPQHF. The CDR3 coding sequence is TGTGCCAGCAGCTTGCGGGACAGAGGGTACTATCAGCCCCAGCATTTT.

This clone was seen only a few times. The CDR3 DNA reads TGTGCCAGCAGTGCTCTAATCTACACTGAAGCTTTCTTT. This codes for CASSALIYTEAFF. The chain recombines TRBV25-1 with TRBJ1-1, with D uncertain. Germline CDR1 is MGHDK and CDR2 is SYGVNS. The CDR3 covers 13 residues. V lost 4 bases and J lost 3, with 9 bases in between.

V and J are TRBV4-3 and TRBJ2-7, with D possibly TRBD2 on 5 matching bases. The ends were cut back, 3 bases at V and 0 bases at J, with 9 bases in the middle. CDR1 and CDR2 from the germline V gene are LGHNA and YSLEER. The CDR3 has 14 residues. CDR3 region: CASSQEAFSYEQYF. The CDR3 DNA is TGCGCCAGCAGCCAGGAGGCGTTCTCCTACGAGCAGTACTTC.

The chain is built from TRBV10-3 and TRBJ1-5, with 9 bases identical to TRBD1. Trimming cost V 2 bases and J 5 bases; bases outside gene matches: 10. Germline V gene lookup returns CDR1 ENHRY and CDR2 SYGVKD. The CDR3 loop spans 17 amino acids. The CDR3 coding sequence is TGTGCCATCAGTGAGACCCCGGGACAGGGCTCACATCAGCCCCAGCATTTT. As protein: CAISETPGQGSHQPQHF.

The V call is TRBV6-6, the J call TRBJ1-2, with D hard to call. Looked up from germline, CDR1 is MNHNY and CDR2 is SVGAGI (reference sequence). V was clipped by 2 bases and J by 0 bases, with 13 bases between them. This CDR3 is 16 amino acids long. CDR3 region: CASSYGQMPANYGYTF. As DNA, the CDR3 is TGTGCCAGCAGTTACGGGCAGATGCCGGCTAACTATGGCTACACCTTC.

The V and J genes are TRBV7-9 and TRBJ2-5, with TRBD2 matching over 8 bases. CDR1 is SEHNR and CDR2 is FQNEAQ in the germline V gene (reference sequence). V lost 3 bases and J lost 7; bases outside the gene matches: 10. The CDR3 extends over 15 amino acids. CDR3 coding DNA: TGTGCCAGCAGCTTCAGCGGGGGCCCACGGGGGACCCAGTACTTC. Protein sequence: CASSFSGGPRGTQYF. Drawing the rest from reference TRBV7-9 and TRBJ2-5, the complete variable domain is DTGVSQNPRHKITKRGQNVTFRCDPISEHNRLYWYRQTLGQGPEFLTYFQNEAQLEKSRLLSDRFSAERPKGSFSTLEIQRTEQGDSAMYLCASSFSGGPRGTQYFGPGTRLLVL.

The gene calls are TRBV4-3 and TRBJ2-7, with a tentative D call TRBD1 (5 bases). V lost 0 bases to trimming and J lost 6 bases, with 12 bases between them. This CDR3 spans 14 amino acids. Germline V CDR1 and CDR2: LGHNA, YSLEER. DNA for the CDR3: TGCGCCAGCAGCCAAGACAATAGAAGGGGCGAGCAGTACTTC. Translated, it gives CASSQDNRRGEQYF.

The CDR3 DNA is TGTGCCAGCAGGAGGGGGACGAACACCGGGGAGCTGTTTTTT. Amino acid sequence: CASRRGTNTGELFF. J is TRBJ2-2 and V is TRBV2, with D possibly matching TRBD1 (6 bases). Germline V gene lookup returns CDR1 SNHLY and CDR2 FYNNEI. Trimming left V 6 bases short and J 0 bases short, with 8 bases between. The CDR3 spans 14 residues.

This chain links TRBV9 with TRBJ2-1; 8 bases map to TRBD2. The CDR3 totals 16 residues. Unmatched junction bases numbered 7, after V lost 4 bases and J lost 1 base. Germline CDR1 SGDLS, CDR2 YYNGEE. The CDR3 loop is CASSPRAGVSYNEQFF. The CDR3 nucleotides read TGTGCCAGCAGCCCCAGAGCGGGGGTTTCCTACAATGAGCAGTTCTTC.

To note about this clone: The junction and the germline gene differ at one end; a read error may be behind it. Other DNA sequences in the same sample also yield this CDR3. V gene TRBV6-1 combines with J gene TRBJ1-1; 9 bases align to TRBD1. The CDR3 has 14 residues. Germline CDR1 is MNHNS and CDR2 is SASEGT. The CDR3: CASSWDRAGTEAFF. The CDR3 coding sequence is TGTGCCAGCAGTTGGGACAGGGCGGGCACTGAGGCTTTCTTT.

The genes are TRBV7-2 and TRBJ2-6, with unresolved D. Between the trimmed V and J ends, which lost 1 base and 0 bases, there was a span of 7 bases. Per the germline V gene, CDR1 is SGHTA and CDR2 is FQGNSA. The CDR3 loop spans 16 amino acids. CDR3 loop: CASSLDSNSGANVLTF. CDR3 nucleotide sequence: TGTGCCAGCAGCTTAGACTCAAACTCTGGGGCCAACGTCCTGACTTTC.

J is TRBJ1-4 and V is TRBV4-3; TRBD1 matches 7 bases. V dropped 2 bases and J dropped 0; count of bases not matched to a gene: 6. The length of the CDR3 is 17 residues. Germline CDR1 reads LGHNA; CDR2 reads YSLEER. CDR3 sequence: CASSQIQGRATNEKLFF. The CDR3 DNA reads as TGCGCCAGCAGCCAAATACAGGGGCGTGCAACTAATGAAAAACTGTTTTTT.

This rearrangement joins TRBV7-9 to TRBJ2-7; possible D gene TRBD2, 7 bases. Looked up from germline, CDR1 is SEHNR and CDR2 is FQNEAQ (reference sequence). The V end was cut by 5 bases, the J end by 4 bases, with 21 bases between. CDR3 length: 16 residues. DNA for the CDR3: TGTGCCAGCAGCCCATTTCAAGAGGGGGAGGGATACGAGCAGTACTTC. Protein: CASSPFQEGEGYEQYF.

The chain employs TRBV19 and TRBJ1-2; 9 nucleotides match TRBD1. V gave up 5 bases and J gave up 5 bases; unmatched junction bases: 6. Germline V lookup: CDR1 LNHDA, CDR2 SQIVND (reference sequence). This CDR3 spans 14 amino acids. This CDR3 reads CASSPDRGGYGYTF. DNA for the CDR3: TGTGCCAGTAGTCCGGACAGGGGAGGGTATGGCTACACCTTC.

This chain connects TRBV5-1 to TRBJ2-7, with 8 bases identical to TRBD1. The CDR3 is 15 residues long. Unmatched junction bases numbered 5, after V lost 1 base and J lost 2 bases. Germline assignment: CDR1 SGHRS and CDR2 YFSETQ. The CDR3 sequence is CASSLWTGTPYEQYF. The CDR3 nucleotides read TGCGCCAGCAGCTTGTGGACAGGGACGCCCTACGAGCAGTACTTC.

The chain is built from TRBV29-1 and TRBJ1-2, with TRBD1 matching over 8 bases. The J segment lost 0 bases and the V segment lost 7 bases, leaving 4 bases of the junction unmatched. The CDR3 length is 13 residues. Germline V gene lookup returns CDR1 SQVTM and CDR2 ANQGSEA. In DNA form, the CDR3 reads TGCAGCGCTACAGGGGGGGCTAACTATGGCTACACCTTC. It specifies CSATGGANYGYTF.

The V and J genes are TRBV5-5 and TRBJ2-5; D remains ambiguous. Germline values: CDR1 SGHKS, CDR2 YYEKEE (reference sequence). The CDR3 is 12 residues long. Between the trimmed V and J ends, which lost 4 bases and 5 bases, there was a span of 9 bases. The CDR3 DNA reads TGTGCCAGCAGCCCGGTGAGGGAGACCCAGTACTTC. Translation gives CASSPVRETQYF.

The chain employs TRBV28 and TRBJ2-4; no clear D. The germline V and J ends were trimmed by 5 bases and 6 bases, with 11 bases remaining between them. Germline V gives CDR1 MDHEN, CDR2 SYDVKM. The CDR3 runs to 13 residues. The CDR3 nucleotides read TGTGCCAGCAGTCCCATCAGGCGAAACATTCAGTACTTC. Protein product: CASSPIRRNIQYF.

CDR3 sequence: CASGLVSGTGVTGELFF. Here the CDR3 DNA reads TGTGCTAGTGGTTTGGTATCCGGGACAGGGGTCACCGGGGAGCTGTTTTTT. The rearrangement joins TRBV12-5 to TRBJ2-2; 10 bases agree with TRBD1. With 0 bases clipped from V and 4 bases from J, the junction kept 5 bases outside the gene matches. Germline assignment: CDR1 LGHNT and CDR2 FRNRAP. The CDR3 covers 17 residues.

The V call is TRBV7-9, the J call TRBJ2-3; the D gene is possibly TRBD2 (5 bases). This CDR3 region has 14 residues. V gave up 11 bases and J gave up 1 base, with 16 bases separating them. Germline V gene lookup returns CDR1 SEHNR and CDR2 FQNEAQ (reference sequence). CDR3 coding DNA: TGTGCCGGATTACGGAATAGCGGCACAGATACGCAGTATTTT. Its protein is CAGLRNSGTDTQYF. Based on the CDR3 plus reference TRBV7-9 and TRBJ2-3, the full variable domain is DTGVSQNPRHKITKRGQNVTFRCDPISEHNRLYWYRQTLGQGPEFLTYFQNEAQLEKSRLLSDRFSAERPKGSFSTLEIQRTEQGDSAMYLCAGLRNSGTDTQYFGPGTRLTVL.

V gene TRBV13 combines with J gene TRBJ1-1, with no clear D. Germline V gives CDR1 PRHDT, CDR2 FYEKMQ (reference sequence). This CDR3 spans 16 amino acids. V lost 5 bases and J 1 base, leaving 17 bases between the germline ends. Here the CDR3 reads CASSPRGREGNTEAFF. In DNA form, the CDR3 reads TGTGCCAGCAGCCCTAGAGGCCGGGAGGGGAACACTGAAGCTTTCTTT.